This T cell receptor (beta chain) came from a study of blood T cell repertoires in COVID-19. Comments on this clone: One end of the junction varies from germline; a read error may be responsible.

Across about two dozen US areas, participants ranged in age from roughly 18 to 95 years. Participants had their cohort set by participant-reported clinical history. The CDR3 sequence is 13 residues long. The V gene's germline CDR1 is SGHDN and CDR2 FVKESK. Per the study methods: Reference gene primers were amplified, and this amplification served to estimate nucleated cell counts. TCRdb's table, derived via immunoSEQ multiplex PCR, lists solely in-frame clones and lacks some. That table gives V, J and clone size, and the DNA gave D and trimming. The table has roughly 360,000 clones, about four fifths seen once.

The clonotype comes from a woman between 45 and 65 years old who had recovered from COVID-19. The chain is built from TRBV14 and TRBJ2-1; perhaps TRBD1 as D (6 bases). Sequencing was done on a sample of PBMCs or T cells enriched from blood (not recorded which). CDR3 loop: CASSQVETGPELF. As DNA, the CDR3 is TGTGCCAGCAGCCAAGTGGAGACAGGACCCGAGCTCTTC.